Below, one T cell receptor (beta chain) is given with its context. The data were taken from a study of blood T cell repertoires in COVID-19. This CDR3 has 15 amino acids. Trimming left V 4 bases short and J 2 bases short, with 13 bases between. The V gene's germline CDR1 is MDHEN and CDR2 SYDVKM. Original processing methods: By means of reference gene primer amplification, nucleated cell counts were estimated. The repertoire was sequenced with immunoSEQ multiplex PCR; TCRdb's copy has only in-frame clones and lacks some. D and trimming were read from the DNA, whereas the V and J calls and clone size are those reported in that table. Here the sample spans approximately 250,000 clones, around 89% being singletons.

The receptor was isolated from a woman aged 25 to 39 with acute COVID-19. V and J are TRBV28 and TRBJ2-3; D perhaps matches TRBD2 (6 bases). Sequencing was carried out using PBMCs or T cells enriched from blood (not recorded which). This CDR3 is CASSSRGGTTDTQYF. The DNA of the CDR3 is TGTGCCAGCAGTTCCCGCGGAGGGACCACAGATACGCAGTATTTT.